This T cell receptor (beta chain) was identified during a study of cytomegalovirus exposure and HLA in healthy donors. A few counts support this clone. This PCR relied on a set of 60 Vbeta primers and 13 Jbeta primers. This table comes from immunoSEQ multiplex PCR, and its TCRdb copy is limited to in-frame clones, with some not included. The sample shows 150,000 to 200,000 clones, roughly four fifths of them seen only once. The CDR3 totals 12 residues. Trimming left V 2 bases short and J 8 bases short, with 10 bases between. Germline values: CDR1 SGHNT, CDR2 YENEEA. This clonotype was obtained from a woman aged 25 to 39 in good health and CMV-seronegative. Sequenced: PBMCs. The chain carries TRBV11-3 and TRBJ2-7; D is perhaps TRBD1 (5 bases). Here the CDR3 reads CASSLLKGQQYF. In nucleotides, the CDR3 is TGTGCCAGCAGCTTATTGAAGGGGCAGCAGTACTTC.